The 15 T cell receptor beta chains below come from one sample, sequenced in a study of PD-1 blockade in classical Hodgkin lymphoma. Time point specified: cycle 4 day 1 (C4D1), after 5 to 7 weeks of nivolumab. All patients relapsed after autologous stem cell transplantation, and brentuximab vedotin exposure varied. Generated by immunoSEQ multiplex PCR, the TCRdb table keeps only in-frame clones and is missing some. The table lists 34,000 or so clones, 65% to 85% of them singletons. The specimen comprised peripheral blood mononuclear cells (PBMCs), sampled before the fourth cycle of nivolumab. Receptors were obtained from a human donor with classical Hodgkin lymphoma.

CDR3: CSVKLAGTYEQYF. The CDR3 bases are TGCAGCGTTAAACTAGCGGGGACCTACGAGCAGTACTTC. J is TRBJ2-5 and V is TRBV29-1; 10 positions match TRBD2. The end of the DNA fits TRBJ2-7 better, so the J call may be wrong. CDR1 is SQVTM, CDR2 ANQGSEA, per germline. The CDR3 is made up of 13 amino acids.

This clone has just a few counts. The rearrangement joins TRBV6-5 to TRBJ1-1, with D perhaps matching TRBD1 (5 bases). V lost 6 bases to trimming and J lost 10 bases, with 18 bases between them. The germline V gene has CDR1 MNHEY and CDR2 SVGAGI. This CDR3 comprises 13 residues. The CDR3 is CASRRGEGRAAFF. The CDR3 region has the DNA TGTGCCAGCAGGCGCGGGGAGGGGCGAGCAGCTTTCTTT.

The gene calls are TRBV18 and TRBJ2-5, with D possibly being TRBD1 (6 bases). The CDR3 is 16 residues long. V was clipped by 0 bases and J by 5 bases, with 16 bases between them. Germline CDR1 KGHSH, CDR2 LQKENI. CDR3 protein: CASSPPGARTRETQYF. The CDR3 DNA reads as TGTGCCAGCTCACCACCGGGGGCACGCACCAGGGAGACCCAGTACTTC.

The chain couples TRBV27 to TRBJ2-1, with D possibly called TRBD1 or TRBD2 (5 bases each). This CDR3 has 14 amino acids. The ends were cut back, 4 bases at V and 5 bases at J, with 12 bases in the middle. In germline, CDR1 is MNHEY, CDR2 SMNVEV (reference sequence). The CDR3 sequence: CASSSGWDHNEQFF. The CDR3 DNA follows: TGTGCCAGCAGTTCCGGCTGGGACCACAATGAGCAGTTCTTC.

The chain is built from TRBV10-3 and TRBJ2-2; D is uncertain. In germline, CDR1 is ENHRY, CDR2 SYGVKD. Trimming stripped 2 bases from V and 4 bases from J, with 11 bases between. The CDR3 totals 15 residues. CDR3 residues: CAISEVLSLTGELFF. CDR3 nucleotide sequence: TGTGCCATCAGTGAGGTTCTGAGCCTCACCGGGGAGCTGTTTTTT.

The chain links TRBV29-1 to TRBJ2-7; the match to TRBD2 covers 11 bases. This CDR3 has 15 residues. V lost 6 bases to trimming and J lost 4 bases; unmatched junction nucleotides: 11. The germline V gene encodes CDR1 SQVTM and CDR2 ANQGSEA. The CDR3, as DNA: TGCAGCGTCGGGGGGCTAGCGGGAGGTGGGTACGAGCAGTACTTC. It specifies CSVGGLAGGGYEQYF.

The CDR3 bases are TGTGCCAGCAGCGATATCGGACTCGGGATATCCTACGAGCAGTACTTC. As protein: CASSDIGLGISYEQYF. The rearrangement uses TRBV6-6 and TRBJ2-7, with TRBD2 as a possible D gene (5 bases). From germline, CDR1 is MNHNY and CDR2 SVGAGI (reference sequence). Deletions cut 6 bases from V and 1 base from J, with 19 bases between. The CDR3 has 16 residues.

The genes are TRBV28 and TRBJ1-2, with no clear D. The CDR3 runs 14 residues. V lost 8 bases to trimming and J lost 3 bases, with 16 bases between them. Germline lookup yields CDR1 MDHEN and CDR2 SYDVKM. The CDR3 sequence is CASSRLVLHYGYTF. The CDR3, as DNA: TGTGCCAGCTCCCGACTGGTCTTACACTATGGCTACACCTTC.

V is TRBV28 and J is TRBJ1-5; D gene unclear. The length of the CDR3 is 14 residues. V shed 6 bases and J shed 1 base, with 10 bases lying between them. CDR1 is MDHEN and CDR2 is SYDVKM in the germline V gene. CDR3 sequence: CASRPDLSNQPQHF. The CDR3 region has the DNA TGTGCCAGCAGGCCAGACTTGAGCAATCAGCCCCAGCATTTT.

The chain has TRBV27 and TRBJ2-5, with D uncertain. CDR1 is MNHEY and CDR2 is SMNVEV in the germline V gene (reference sequence). The germline V and J ends were trimmed by 0 bases and 4 bases, with 12 bases remaining between them. The length of the CDR3 is 15 residues. The CDR3 DNA is TGTGCCAGCAGTTTATCAGTCTCCACCAGAGAGACCCAGTACTTC. Translated, it gives CASSLSVSTRETQYF.

The chain uses TRBV4-3 and TRBJ2-1; 13 bases are a match to TRBD2. In germline, CDR1 is LGHNA, CDR2 YSLEER. The CDR3 loop spans 18 amino acids. The ends lost 0 bases at V and 8 bases at J; junction bases unmatched: 10. CDR3 in DNA: TGCGCCAGCAGCCAAGATCATCCGGGACTAGCGGGGTGGGATGAGCAGTTCTTC. Protein sequence: CASSQDHPGLAGWDEQFF.

Note on this clone: Other DNA sequences of this sample code for an identical CDR3. CDR3 DNA sequence: TGTGCCAGCAGTAAGGGGACAGGGCAAAATCAGCCCCAGCATTTT. As protein: CASSKGTGQNQPQHF. The rearrangement joins TRBV7-9 to TRBJ1-5; 9 positions agree with TRBD1. The V segment lost 6 bases and the J segment 4 bases; nucleotides outside the gene matches: 7. This CDR3 is built from 15 residues. Germline CDR1 SEHNR, CDR2 FQNEAQ (reference sequence).

This sequence joins TRBV18 and TRBJ1-6; no definite D call. This CDR3 has 16 amino acids. The germline gives CDR1 KGHSH, CDR2 LQKENI. V lost 1 base and J 0 bases, leaving 7 bases between the germline ends. CDR3 DNA: TGTGCCAGCTCACCACAGGAGAGCTCCTATAATTCACCCCTCCACTTT. Translation: CASSPQESSYNSPLHF.

CDR3: CASSLSRRGAYEQYF. The CDR3 nucleotides are TGTGCCAGCAGTTTATCGCGGCGGGGGGCCTACGAGCAGTACTTC. The chain carries TRBV27 and TRBJ2-7, with TRBD2 identical over 8 bases. Trimming removed 0 bases from V and 2 bases from J; junction bases left unmatched: 3. Germline V gene data show CDR1 as MNHEY and CDR2 as SMNVEV (reference sequence). This CDR3 region has 15 residues.

This chain uses TRBV2 with TRBJ2-4; D may be TRBD1 (6 bases). CDR3 length equals 15 residues. The V and J ends lost 5 bases and 10 bases respectively, with 21 bases between them. Germline V gene sequence: CDR1 SNHLY, CDR2 FYNNEI. CDR3 sequence reads: CASSTDREGRKIQYF. CDR3 DNA: TGTGCCAGCAGTACGGACAGAGAAGGACGAAAGATTCAGTACTTC.